The next 32 T cell receptor beta chains were all read from a single sample in a study of blood T cell repertoires in COVID-19. The data were produced by immunoSEQ multiplex PCR, yet TCRdb's version contains in-frame clones alone and is incomplete. The sample includes roughly 210,000 clones, around 90% of them seen just once. Sequenced input: PBMCs or T cells enriched from blood (not recorded which). The receptors shown here come from a man aged 30-40 years in a cohort exposed to, infected with or recovered from COVID-19 (not recorded which).

CDR3 amino acids: CASSRSSVYNEQFF. CDR3 in DNA: TGTGCCAGCAGTCGATCCAGTGTCTACAATGAGCAGTTCTTC. The chain uses TRBV27 and TRBJ2-1; D ambiguous. The CDR3 length is 14 residues. V lost 5 bases to trimming and J lost 3 bases, with 11 bases between them. Looked up from germline, CDR1 is MNHEY and CDR2 is SMNVEV (reference sequence).

The rearrangement links TRBV27 to TRBJ1-2; 7 nucleotides agree with TRBD1. The CDR3 is 14 residues long. Germline CDR1 is MNHEY and CDR2 is SMNVEV (reference sequence). V was pared by 2 bases and J by 4 bases, with 4 bases of the junction left unmatched. The CDR3 loop is CASSLMGTVYGYTF. The DNA of the CDR3 is TGTGCCAGCAGTTTAATGGGGACAGTCTATGGCTACACCTTC.

The rearrangement joins TRBV7-9 to TRBJ2-5; 8 nucleotides match TRBD2. Trimming at V came to 5 bases and at J to 5 bases, leaving 13 bases not matched to a gene. Looked up from germline, CDR1 is SEHNR and CDR2 is FQNEAQ (reference sequence). This CDR3 region has 16 residues. The CDR3, as DNA: TGTGCCAGCAGCCATCCGAGGGCGGGAGGCAGGGAGACCCAGTACTTC. Translating it yields CASSHPRAGGRETQYF.

The chain joins TRBV29-1 to TRBJ1-5; possible D gene TRBD1, 6 bases. The CDR3 is 13 residues long. With 6 bases removed from V and 3 bases from J, the gap between germline ends came to 12 bases. Germline-derived CDR1 and CDR2 are SQVTM and ANQGSEA. CDR3 protein: CSVSTGINQPQHF. The CDR3 DNA sequence: TGCAGCGTCTCTACAGGGATCAATCAGCCCCAGCATTTT.

This sequence joins TRBV5-1 and TRBJ2-1; the match to TRBD1 covers 7 bases. The germline V gene has CDR1 SGHRS and CDR2 YFSETQ. CDR3 length: 14 amino acids. With V trimmed by 4 bases and J by 8 bases, 9 bases remained unmatched. For the CDR3, the DNA is TGCGCCAGCAGCGTTATTCAAACAGGGGATGAGCAGTTCTTC. It codes for CASSVIQTGDEQFF.

The V gene is TRBV7-9, the J gene TRBJ2-7; 9 nucleotides align to TRBD2. Germline V CDR1 and CDR2: SEHNR, FQNEAQ (reference sequence). CDR3 length equals 15 residues. V lost 5 bases to trimming and J lost 3 bases; unmatched junction nucleotides: 8. The CDR3 loop is CASSLTPSGIYEQYF. The DNA of the CDR3 is TGTGCCAGCAGCCTAACTCCTAGCGGGATCTACGAGCAGTACTTC.

About this clone itself: Other DNA sequences of this sample code for an identical CDR3. V is TRBV27 and J is TRBJ1-1; a possible D gene is TRBD1 (6 bases). The CDR3 has 15 amino acids. CDR1 MNHEY and CDR2 SMNVEV come from the germline V gene (reference sequence). V lost 3 bases and J lost 0, with 11 bases in between. The CDR3 loop reads CASSFGTGMNTEAFF. The CDR3 DNA reads as TGTGCCAGCAGTTTCGGCACAGGGATGAACACTGAAGCTTTCTTT.

The chain couples TRBV7-6 to TRBJ2-3; 9 bases agree with TRBD1. Per germline, CDR1 SGHVS and CDR2 FNYEAQ. The CDR3 runs 19 residues. After removal of 1 base from V and 4 bases from J, the junction contained 15 bases not matched to a gene. DNA for the CDR3: TGTGCCAGCAGCTTAGTAGCCGGGACAGGGATTAGAGGTGCAGATACGCAGTATTTT. As protein: CASSLVAGTGIRGADTQYF.

The chain is built from TRBV19 and TRBJ2-5, with TRBD2 matching 8 bases. This CDR3 comprises 15 residues. After removal of 2 bases from V and 4 bases from J, the junction contained 6 bases not matched to a gene. The V gene's germline CDR1 is LNHDA and CDR2 SQIVND (reference sequence). As DNA, the CDR3 is TGTGCCAGTAGTATAATGGGACTAGAGGGAGAGACCCAGTACTTC. This sequence encodes CASSIMGLEGETQYF. The complete variable domain, with remaining parts taken from reference TRBV19 and TRBJ2-5, reads DGGITQSPKYLFRKEGQNVTLSCEQNLNHDAMYWYRQDPGQGLRLIYYSQIVNDFQKGDIAEGYSVSREKKESFPLTVTSAQKNPTAFYLCASSIMGLEGETQYFGPGTRLLVL.

The CDR3 DNA reads as TGTGCCAGCAGTCCCCCGGACAGCTTTGGGAACACTGAAGCTTTCTTT. It translates to CASSPPDSFGNTEAFF. The V and J genes are TRBV27 and TRBJ1-1; possible D gene TRBD1, 6 bases. This CDR3 spans 16 amino acids. Trimming cost V 5 bases and J 1 base, with 17 bases left between them. Germline CDR1 and CDR2: MNHEY and SMNVEV (reference sequence).

The chain is built from TRBV14 and TRBJ2-4; D is perhaps TRBD2 (5 bases). Germline assignment: CDR1 SGHDN and CDR2 FVKESK. Trimming shortened V by 4 bases and J by 1 base, and 11 bases separated the two germline ends. The CDR3 has 15 residues. In DNA, the CDR3 is TGTGCCAGCAGCCGCGCGGGTCGGGCCAAAAACATTCAGTACTTC. Protein product: CASSRAGRAKNIQYF.

This chain links TRBV27 with TRBJ1-1; perhaps TRBD1 as D (5 bases). Looked up from germline, CDR1 is MNHEY and CDR2 is SMNVEV (reference sequence). Trimming shortened V by 5 bases and J by 3 bases, and 13 bases separated the two germline ends. This CDR3 is built from 14 residues. The CDR3 sequence: CASSTIQGYTEAFF. For the CDR3, the DNA is TGTGCCAGCAGTACTATTCAGGGTTACACTGAAGCTTTCTTT.

The CDR3 sequence: CASRSVSGNTIYF. The CDR3 DNA is TGCGCCAGCAGATCTGTATCTGGAAACACCATATATTTT. The chain recombines TRBV5-1 with TRBJ1-3; no clear D. Deletions cut 5 bases from V and 1 base from J, with 7 bases between. The CDR3 length is 13 residues. CDR1 is SGHRS and CDR2 is YFSETQ in the germline V gene.

The J gene is TRBJ2-1, the V gene TRBV28; D possibly corresponds to TRBD1 (6 bases). The CDR3 loop spans 15 amino acids. V was shortened by 6 bases and J by 6 bases, with 18 bases between the two germline ends. Germline loops: CDR1 MDHEN, CDR2 SYDVKM. CDR3 region: CASRVNTGTGNEQFF. The CDR3 coding sequence is TGTGCCAGCAGGGTTAACACAGGGACCGGCAATGAGCAGTTCTTC.

J is TRBJ1-2 and V is TRBV3-1 (or the pseudogene TRBV3-2); maybe TRBD1 (6 bases). The germline V gene encodes CDR1 LGHDT and CDR2 YNNKEL (reference sequence). This CDR3 spans 15 amino acids. Trimming shortened V by 3 bases and J by 0 bases, and 11 bases separated the two germline ends. The CDR3 DNA is TGTGCCAGCAGCCATGCCGGGACAACTAACTATGGCTACACCTTC. This sequence encodes CASSHAGTTNYGYTF.

The table lists this clone with a count of one. The genes are TRBV20-1 and TRBJ2-3; 7 bases map to TRBD2. V lost 3 bases to trimming and J lost 5 bases; unmatched junction nucleotides: 8. The germline V gene encodes CDR1 DFQATT and CDR2 SNEGSKA (reference sequence). The CDR3 is 14 amino acids. CDR3: CSASGGVGRDTQYF. In DNA, the CDR3 is TGCAGTGCTAGTGGGGGGGTTGGCCGAGATACGCAGTATTTT.

This rearrangement joins TRBV28 to TRBJ2-2; tentative D call: TRBD2 (6 bases). Germline V CDR1 and CDR2: MDHEN, SYDVKM. There are 16 residues in the CDR3. V dropped 5 bases and J dropped 0 bases, with 13 bases sitting between them. The CDR3 nucleotides are TGTGCCAGCAGTATACCAAGCGGGTCGAACACCGGGGAGCTGTTTTTT. Its translation is CASSIPSGSNTGELFF.

J is TRBJ2-7 and V is TRBV5-1, with TRBD2 matching over 7 bases. With 4 bases clipped from V and 3 bases from J, the junction kept 10 bases outside the gene matches. Germline lookup yields CDR1 SGHRS and CDR2 YFSETQ. This CDR3 is built from 15 residues. The CDR3, as DNA: TGCGCCAGCAGCCCCGTTTCAGGCGGGGGCTACGAGCAGTACTTC. This codes for CASSPVSGGGYEQYF. Drawing the rest from reference TRBV5-1 and TRBJ2-7, the complete variable domain is KAGVTQTPRYLIKTRGQQVTLSCSPISGHRSVSWYQQTPGQGLQFLFEYFSETQRNKGNFPGRFSGRQFSNSRSEMNVSTLELGDSALYLCASSPVSGGGYEQYFGPGTRLTVT.

J is TRBJ2-3 and V is TRBV5-1, with a weak D call TRBD2 (6 bases). Trimming cost V 4 bases and J 4 bases, with 16 bases left between them. The CDR3 totals 15 residues. From germline, CDR1 is SGHRS and CDR2 YFSETQ. The CDR3 nucleotides read TGCGCCAGCAGCCCCCGGGACTCGCTTTCAGATACGCAGTATTTT. The encoded protein is CASSPRDSLSDTQYF.

The chain recombines TRBV5-5 with TRBJ2-1; unclear D gene. CDR1 and CDR2 (germline): SGHKS, YYEKEE (reference sequence). V lost 4 bases and J lost 6, with 5 bases in between. This CDR3 comprises 11 residues. The CDR3 here is CASSTGNEQFF. The CDR3 DNA reads as TGTGCCAGCAGCACCGGCAATGAGCAGTTCTTC.

This clone has only one observation. V usage is TRBV10-3 and J usage is TRBJ1-3, with D possibly TRBD1 on 5 matching bases. CDR1 ENHRY and CDR2 SYGVKD come from the germline V gene. Deletions cut 6 bases from V and 0 bases from J, with 9 bases between. The CDR3 has 14 amino acids. This CDR3 is CAISRDSSGNTIYF. Here the CDR3 DNA reads TGTGCCATCAGCAGGGATAGCTCTGGAAACACCATATATTTT.

V is TRBV19 and J is TRBJ2-1; TRBD1 is a possible D gene (6 bases). Germline CDR1 reads LNHDA; CDR2 reads SQIVND (reference sequence). With 7 bases removed from V and 0 bases from J, the gap between germline ends came to 10 bases. CDR3 length equals 14 residues. This CDR3 is CASTGQSSYNEQFF. The CDR3 bases are TGTGCCAGTACCGGACAGAGCTCCTACAATGAGCAGTTCTTC.

This CDR3 reads CASSQDSEVVLNNEQFF. The CDR3 DNA is TGCGCCAGCAGCCAAGATAGTGAGGTTGTTCTAAACAATGAGCAGTTCTTC. The chain carries TRBV4-1 and TRBJ2-1; D is undetermined. The CDR3 length is 17 residues. Trimming removed 0 bases from V and 5 bases from J, with 17 bases in between. CDR1 and CDR2 (germline): MGHRA, YSYEKL.

Notes on this clone: The junction does not match germline at one end; this may be a read error. The rearrangement joins TRBV7-7 to TRBJ2-1; 12 bases match TRBD2. In germline, CDR1 is SSHAT, CDR2 FNYEAQ (reference sequence). The CDR3 has 16 amino acids. The CDR3 reads CASSLGLAGGDNEQFF. CDR3 DNA sequence: TGTGCTAGCAGCTTAGGGCTAGCGGGAGGGGACAATGAGCAGTTCTTC.

J is TRBJ2-1 and V is TRBV10-3, with 10 bases that match TRBD2. The CDR3 length is 16 residues. Looked up from germline, CDR1 is ENHRY and CDR2 is SYGVKD. Germline trimming cut 5 bases from V and 4 bases from J; bases unmatched to any gene: 8. CDR3 in amino acids: CAISSLAGDRYNEQFF. The CDR3 DNA is TGTGCCATCAGTAGCCTAGCGGGGGATCGTTACAATGAGCAGTTCTTC.

The chain employs TRBV6-5 and TRBJ2-7; D ambiguous. The CDR3 spans 15 residues. Germline CDR1 and CDR2: MNHEY and SVGAGI. Trimming took 2 bases from V and 2 from J, leaving 13 bases between them. The CDR3 DNA is TGTGCCAGCAGTTACCCAGGTGGTTCGGCCTACGAGCAGTACTTC. It yields the protein CASSYPGGSAYEQYF.

The V call is TRBV7-9, the J call TRBJ2-7; D is undetermined. Germline V lookup: CDR1 SEHNR, CDR2 FQNEAQ (reference sequence). The CDR3 sequence is 19 residues long. V lost 3 bases to trimming and J lost 1 base, with 25 bases between them. The CDR3 here is CASSFTGSLGSLNSYEQYF. The CDR3 nucleotides read TGTGCCAGCAGCTTCACGGGTTCGCTCGGCAGCCTAAATTCCTACGAGCAGTACTTC.

This chain links TRBV28 with TRBJ2-2; D unresolved. V lost 6 bases and J lost 7, with 15 bases in between. CDR3 length: 14 amino acids. CDR1 and CDR2 from the germline V gene are MDHEN and SYDVKM. The CDR3 DNA reads as TGTGCCAGCAGCCGAACCCCGAGAAACGGGGAGCTGTTTTTT. Amino acid sequence: CASSRTPRNGELFF.

The chain links TRBV28 to TRBJ1-1; the D is unclear. CDR3 size: 15 residues. The V and J ends lost 5 bases and 1 base respectively, with 14 bases between them. In germline, CDR1 is MDHEN, CDR2 SYDVKM. CDR3 nucleotides: TGTGCCAGCAGTCCCTACTACCGGGGGAACACTGAAGCTTTCTTT. It codes for CASSPYYRGNTEAFF.

The chain is built from TRBV5-6 and TRBJ2-1, with D perhaps matching TRBD2 (5 bases). V lost 4 bases and J 0 bases, leaving 17 bases between the germline ends. CDR3 length: 17 amino acids. Germline V gene lookup returns CDR1 SGHDT and CDR2 YYEEEE. This CDR3 is CASSIQNIGSSYNEQFF. The CDR3 DNA sequence: TGTGCCAGCAGCATCCAGAACATTGGGAGCTCCTACAATGAGCAGTTCTTC.

The chain has TRBV6-7 and TRBJ1-5; tentatively, D is TRBD1 (6 bases). TRBV6-7 is an ORF; its function is uncertain. This CDR3 contains 11 residues. The V end was cut by 8 bases, the J end by 7 bases, with 9 bases between. CDR3 nucleotides: TGTGCCAGCTGGGGACACCAGCCCCAGCATTTT. Its protein product is CASWGHQPQHF.

The chain couples TRBV9 to TRBJ2-1, with 9 nucleotides matching TRBD2. Germline V gene data show CDR1 as SGDLS and CDR2 as YYNGEE. The trim removed 0 bases at V and 6 bases at J, leaving 1 base unmatched. There are 14 residues in the CDR3. DNA for the CDR3: TGTGCCAGCAGCGTAGGGACTAGCGCCAATGAGCAGTTCTTC. This encodes CASSVGTSANEQFF.